This T cell receptor beta chain was captured by sequencing in a study of blood T cell repertoires in COVID-19. The CDR3 has 14 amino acids. V shed 7 bases and J shed 4 bases, with 14 bases lying between them. Germline assignment: CDR1 MNHEY and CDR2 SVGAGI. Clones were sequenced by immunoSEQ multiplex PCR, and TCRdb holds only the in-frame ones, with some missing. The data show approximately 150,000 clones, roughly nine tenths seen once. The receptor's source is a human donor in a cohort sampled during active COVID-19. The source material was peripheral blood. This chain joins TRBV6-5 and TRBJ1-5; D might be TRBD1 (6 bases). The CDR3 region has the DNA TGTGCCAGCACCGGGGGGCAGGGTAATCAGCCCCAGCATTTT. This codes for CASTGGQGNQPQHF.